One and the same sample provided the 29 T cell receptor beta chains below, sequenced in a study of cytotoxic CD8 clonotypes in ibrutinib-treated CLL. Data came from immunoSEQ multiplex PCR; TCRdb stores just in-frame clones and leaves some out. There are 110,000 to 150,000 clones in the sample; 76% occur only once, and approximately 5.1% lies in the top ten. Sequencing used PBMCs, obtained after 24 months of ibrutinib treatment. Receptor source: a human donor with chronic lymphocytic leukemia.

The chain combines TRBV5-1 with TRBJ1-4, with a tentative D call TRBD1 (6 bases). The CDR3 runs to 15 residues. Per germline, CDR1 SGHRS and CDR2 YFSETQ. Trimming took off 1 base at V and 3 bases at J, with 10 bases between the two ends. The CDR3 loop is CASSLLTGSNEKLFF. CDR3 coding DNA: TGCGCCAGCAGCTTGCTTACAGGGTCTAATGAAAAACTGTTTTTT.

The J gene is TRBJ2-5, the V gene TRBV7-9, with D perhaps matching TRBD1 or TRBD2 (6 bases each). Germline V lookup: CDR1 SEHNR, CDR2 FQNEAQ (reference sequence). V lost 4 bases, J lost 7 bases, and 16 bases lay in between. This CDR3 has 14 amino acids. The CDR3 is CASSSFGGAGTQYF. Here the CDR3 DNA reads TGTGCCAGCAGCTCATTCGGGGGCGCGGGGACCCAGTACTTC.

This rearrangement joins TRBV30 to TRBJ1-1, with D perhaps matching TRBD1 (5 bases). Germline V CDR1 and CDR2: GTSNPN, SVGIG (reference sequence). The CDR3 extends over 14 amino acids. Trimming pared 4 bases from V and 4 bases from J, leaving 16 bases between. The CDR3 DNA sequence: TGTGCCTGGACCCTGGGACTTGAGGGCACTGAAGCTTTCTTT. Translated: CAWTLGLEGTEAFF.

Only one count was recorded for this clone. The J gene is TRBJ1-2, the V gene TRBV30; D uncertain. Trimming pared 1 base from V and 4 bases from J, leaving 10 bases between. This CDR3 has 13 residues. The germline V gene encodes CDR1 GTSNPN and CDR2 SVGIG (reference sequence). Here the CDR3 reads CAWSARIVYGYTF. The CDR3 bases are TGTGCCTGGAGTGCCAGAATTGTCTATGGCTACACCTTC.

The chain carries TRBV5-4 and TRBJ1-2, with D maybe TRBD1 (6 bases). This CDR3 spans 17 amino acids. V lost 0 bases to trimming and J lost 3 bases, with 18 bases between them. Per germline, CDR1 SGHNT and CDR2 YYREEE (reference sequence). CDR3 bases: TGTGCCAGCAGCTTGGCATACCGGGGGGGGCTGGACTATGGCTACACCTTC. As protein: CASSLAYRGGLDYGYTF.

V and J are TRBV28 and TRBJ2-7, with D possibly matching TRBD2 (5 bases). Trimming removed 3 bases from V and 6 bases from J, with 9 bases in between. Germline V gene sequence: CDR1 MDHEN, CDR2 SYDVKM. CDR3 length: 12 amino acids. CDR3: CASSLAGREQYF. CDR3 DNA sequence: TGTGCCAGCAGTTTGGCGGGCCGCGAGCAGTACTTC.

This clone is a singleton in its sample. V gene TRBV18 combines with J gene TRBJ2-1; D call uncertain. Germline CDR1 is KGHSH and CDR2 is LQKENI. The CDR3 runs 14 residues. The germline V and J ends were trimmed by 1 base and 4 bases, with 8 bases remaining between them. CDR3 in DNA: TGTGCCAGCTCACCACAGGTGCTGTACAATGAGCAGTTCTTC. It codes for CASSPQVLYNEQFF.

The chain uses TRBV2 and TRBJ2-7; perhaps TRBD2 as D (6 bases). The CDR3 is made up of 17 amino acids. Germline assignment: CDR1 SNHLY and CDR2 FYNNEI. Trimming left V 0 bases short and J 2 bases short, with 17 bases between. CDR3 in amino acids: CASSEAPPGGGAYEQYF. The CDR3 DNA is TGTGCCAGCAGTGAAGCGCCCCCGGGTGGAGGGGCCTACGAGCAGTACTTC. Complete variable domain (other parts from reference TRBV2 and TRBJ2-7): EPEVTQTPSHQVTQMGQEVILRCVPISNHLYFYWYRQILGQKVEFLVSFYNNEISEKSEIFDDQFSVERPDGSNFTLKIRSTKLEDSAMYFCASSEAPPGGGAYEQYFGPGTRLTVT.

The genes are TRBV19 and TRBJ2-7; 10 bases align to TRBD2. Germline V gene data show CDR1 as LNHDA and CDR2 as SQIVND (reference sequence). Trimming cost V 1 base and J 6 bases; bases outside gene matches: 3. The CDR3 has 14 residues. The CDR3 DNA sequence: TGTGCCAGTAGTATAGGGCCTAGCGGGAGCGAGCAGTACTTC. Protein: CASSIGPSGSEQYF.

The CDR3 sequence is CASSGPGDGYTF. CDR3 nucleotides: TGTGCCAGCAGTGGCCCGGGGGATGGCTACACCTTC. This chain connects TRBV25-1 to TRBJ1-2, with a tentative D call TRBD1 (5 bases). The CDR3 has 12 residues. The germline V gene encodes CDR1 MGHDK and CDR2 SYGVNS. V was pared by 4 bases and J by 6 bases, with 9 bases between.

DNA of the CDR3: TGTGCCAGCAGCCCCGGGACTAGCGCAGCCAATGAGCAGTTCTTC. As protein: CASSPGTSAANEQFF. The genes are TRBV6-4 and TRBJ2-1; 10 bases are shared with TRBD2. V gave up 6 bases and J gave up 6 bases; unmatched junction bases: 8. The germline V gene encodes CDR1 MRHNA and CDR2 SNTAGT. There are 15 residues in the CDR3.

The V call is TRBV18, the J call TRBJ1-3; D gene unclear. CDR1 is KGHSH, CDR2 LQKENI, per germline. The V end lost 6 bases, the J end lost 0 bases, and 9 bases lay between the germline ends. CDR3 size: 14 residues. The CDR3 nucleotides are TGTGCCAGCTCCCCCACCCGCTCTGGAAACACCATATATTTT. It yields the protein CASSPTRSGNTIYF.

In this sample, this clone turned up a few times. The CDR3 is CASSLAGLRTDTQYF. In DNA form, the CDR3 reads TGTGCCAGCAGCTTAGCGGGTCTCCGCACAGATACGCAGTATTTT. The rearrangement links TRBV7-2 to TRBJ2-3; D not certain. This CDR3 spans 15 amino acids. Germline lookup yields CDR1 SGHTA and CDR2 FQGNSA. Trimming pared 0 bases from V and 1 base from J, leaving 8 bases between.

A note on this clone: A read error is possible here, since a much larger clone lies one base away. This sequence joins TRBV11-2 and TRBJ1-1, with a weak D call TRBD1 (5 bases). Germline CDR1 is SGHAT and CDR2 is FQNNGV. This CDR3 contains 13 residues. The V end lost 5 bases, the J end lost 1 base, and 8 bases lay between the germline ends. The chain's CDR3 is CASSLTENTEAFF. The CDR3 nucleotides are TGTGCCAGCAGCCTGACAGAGAACACTGAAGCTTTCTTT.

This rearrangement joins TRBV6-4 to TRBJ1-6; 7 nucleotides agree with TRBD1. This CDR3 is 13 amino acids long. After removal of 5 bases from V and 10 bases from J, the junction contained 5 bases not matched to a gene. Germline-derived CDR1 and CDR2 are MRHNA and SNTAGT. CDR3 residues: CASSNQQGSPLHF. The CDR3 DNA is TGTGCCAGCAGTAATCAACAGGGGTCACCCCTCCACTTT.

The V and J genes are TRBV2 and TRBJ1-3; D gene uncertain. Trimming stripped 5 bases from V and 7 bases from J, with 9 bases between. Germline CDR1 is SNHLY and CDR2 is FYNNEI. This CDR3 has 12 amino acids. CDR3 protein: CASSPGWNTIYF. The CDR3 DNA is TGTGCCAGCAGTCCCGGGTGGAACACCATATATTTT.

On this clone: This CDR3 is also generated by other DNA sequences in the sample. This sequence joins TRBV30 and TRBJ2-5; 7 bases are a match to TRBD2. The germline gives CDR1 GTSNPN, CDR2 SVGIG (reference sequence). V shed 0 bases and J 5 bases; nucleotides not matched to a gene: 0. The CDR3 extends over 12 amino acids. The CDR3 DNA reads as TGTGCCTGGAGTGTGGGGGGGGAGACCCAGTACTTC. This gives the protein CAWSVGGETQYF. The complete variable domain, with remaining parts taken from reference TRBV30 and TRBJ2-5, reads SQTIHQWPATLVQPVGSPLSLECTVEGTSNPNLYWYRQAAGRGLQLLFYSVGIGQISSEVPQNLSASRPQDRQFILSSKKLLLSDSGFYLCAWSVGGETQYFGPGTRLLVL.

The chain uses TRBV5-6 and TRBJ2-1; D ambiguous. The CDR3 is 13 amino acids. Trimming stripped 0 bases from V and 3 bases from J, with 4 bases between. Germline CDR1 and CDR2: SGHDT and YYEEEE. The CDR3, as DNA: TGTGCCAGCAGCTTGGTTATCTACAATGAGCAGTTCTTC. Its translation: CASSLVIYNEQFF.

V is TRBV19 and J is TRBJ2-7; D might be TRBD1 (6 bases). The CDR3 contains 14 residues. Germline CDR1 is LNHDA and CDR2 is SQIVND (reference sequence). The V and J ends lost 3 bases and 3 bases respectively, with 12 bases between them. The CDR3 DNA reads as TGTGCCAGTAGTATTGGGGCAGGGGTCTACGAGCAGTACTTC. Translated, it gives CASSIGAGVYEQYF.

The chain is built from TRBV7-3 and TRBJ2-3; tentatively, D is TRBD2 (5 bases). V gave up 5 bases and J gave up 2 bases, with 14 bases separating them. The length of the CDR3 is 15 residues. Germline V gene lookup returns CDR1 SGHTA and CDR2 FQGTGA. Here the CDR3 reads CASSTSGAPTDTQYF. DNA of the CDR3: TGTGCCAGCAGCACCAGCGGAGCCCCCACAGATACGCAGTATTTT.

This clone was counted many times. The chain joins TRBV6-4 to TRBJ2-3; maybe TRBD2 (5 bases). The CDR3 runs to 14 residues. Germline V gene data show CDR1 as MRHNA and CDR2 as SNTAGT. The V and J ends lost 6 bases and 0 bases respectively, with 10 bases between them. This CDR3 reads CASSQEGSTDTQYF. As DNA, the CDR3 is TGTGCCAGCAGCCAAGAGGGCAGCACAGATACGCAGTATTTT.

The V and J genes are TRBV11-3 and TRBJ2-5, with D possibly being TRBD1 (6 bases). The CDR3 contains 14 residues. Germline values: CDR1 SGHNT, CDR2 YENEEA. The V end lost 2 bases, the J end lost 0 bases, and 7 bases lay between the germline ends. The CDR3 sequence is CASSLRGYQETQYF. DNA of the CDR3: TGTGCCAGCAGCTTAAGGGGGTACCAAGAGACCCAGTACTTC.

CDR3 residues: CASSQAGDSYGYTF. CDR3 coding DNA: TGTGCCAGCTCACAGGCGGGGGACAGCTATGGCTACACCTTC. This chain connects TRBV18 to TRBJ1-2, with TRBD1 matching 7 bases. CDR1 KGHSH and CDR2 LQKENI come from the germline V gene. The CDR3 is 14 residues long. V was clipped by 4 bases and J by 4 bases; unmatched bases: 6. Filled out from reference TRBV18 and TRBJ1-2, the complete variable domain reads NAGVMQNPRHLVRRRGQEARLRCSPMKGHSHVYWYRQLPEEGLKFMVYLQKENIIDESGMPKERFSAEFPKEGPSILRIQQVVRGDSAAYFCASSQAGDSYGYTFGSGTRLTVV.

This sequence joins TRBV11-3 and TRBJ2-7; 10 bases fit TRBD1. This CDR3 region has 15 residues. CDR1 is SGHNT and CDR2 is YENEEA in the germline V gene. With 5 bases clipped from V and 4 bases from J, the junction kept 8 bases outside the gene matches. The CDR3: CASSPTGGAGYEQYF. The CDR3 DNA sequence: TGTGCCAGCAGCCCGACAGGGGGCGCGGGTTACGAGCAGTACTTC.

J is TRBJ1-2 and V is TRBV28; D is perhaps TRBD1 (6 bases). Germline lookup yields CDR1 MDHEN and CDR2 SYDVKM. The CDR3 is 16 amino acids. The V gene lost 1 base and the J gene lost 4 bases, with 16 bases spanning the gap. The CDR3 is CASSLSLDRSGYGYTF. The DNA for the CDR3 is TGTGCCAGCAGTTTATCGCTCGACAGGTCTGGCTATGGCTACACCTTC.

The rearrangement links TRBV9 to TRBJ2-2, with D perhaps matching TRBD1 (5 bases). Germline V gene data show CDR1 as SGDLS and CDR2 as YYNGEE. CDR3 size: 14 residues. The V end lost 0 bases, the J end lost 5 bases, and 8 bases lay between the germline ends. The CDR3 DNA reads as TGTGCCAGCAGCGTAGCAGGGTTGACCGGGGAGCTGTTTTTT. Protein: CASSVAGLTGELFF.

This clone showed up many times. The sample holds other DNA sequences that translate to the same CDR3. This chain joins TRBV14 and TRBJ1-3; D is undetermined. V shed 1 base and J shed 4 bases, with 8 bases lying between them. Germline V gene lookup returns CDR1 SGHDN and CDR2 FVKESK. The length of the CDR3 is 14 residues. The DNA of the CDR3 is TGTGCCAGCAGCCAAGTATTTTCCGGAAACACCATATATTTT. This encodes CASSQVFSGNTIYF.

The CDR3, as DNA: TGCGCCAGCGGGAGGGGCCAAGAGACCCAGTACTTC. It codes for CASGRGQETQYF. The chain is built from TRBV10-1 and TRBJ2-5; TRBD2 matches at 7 bases. Trimming removed 8 bases from V and 1 base from J; junction bases left unmatched: 1. This CDR3 has 12 amino acids. In germline, CDR1 is WNHNN, CDR2 SYGVQD (reference sequence).

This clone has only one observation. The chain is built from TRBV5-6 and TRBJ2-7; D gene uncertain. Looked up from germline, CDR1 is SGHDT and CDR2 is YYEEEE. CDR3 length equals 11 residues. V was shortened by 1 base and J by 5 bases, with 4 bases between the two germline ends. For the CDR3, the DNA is TGTGCCAGCAGCTTGAATCACGAGCAGTACTTC. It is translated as CASSLNHEQYF.